The 25 T cell receptor beta chains presented below share a single source sample, sequenced in a study of cytotoxic CD8 clonotypes in ibrutinib-treated CLL. Clones were sequenced by immunoSEQ multiplex PCR, and TCRdb holds only the in-frame ones, with some missing. In the table there are 150,000 to 250,000 clones, around 70% of which are singletons. This specimen was PBMCs, taken after 24 months of ibrutinib treatment. The receptors shown here come from a human donor with chronic lymphocytic leukemia.

This rearrangement joins TRBV29-1 to TRBJ2-3; D is tentatively TRBD1 or TRBD2 (5 bases each). Trimming took off 4 bases at V and 4 bases at J, with 18 bases between the two ends. The V gene's germline CDR1 is SQVTM and CDR2 ANQGSEA. This CDR3 comprises 15 residues. CDR3 DNA sequence: TGCAGCGTTGGCCGTACCGGGACCCCTCCAGATACGCAGTATTTT. Encoded protein: CSVGRTGTPPDTQYF.

The rearrangement joins TRBV29-1 to TRBJ2-3; 14 bases are shared with TRBD2. The trim removed 6 bases at V and 11 bases at J, leaving 7 bases unmatched. CDR1 and CDR2 (germline): SQVTM, ANQGSEA. CDR3 length: 13 residues. The CDR3 sequence: CSVGLGLAGGQYF. CDR3 in DNA: TGCAGCGTAGGGCTAGGACTAGCGGGAGGGCAGTATTTT.

This clone was found a few times. The chain is built from TRBV2 and TRBJ2-3; TRBD2 agrees at 8 bases. Germline V CDR1 and CDR2: SNHLY, FYNNEI. After removal of 6 bases from V and 3 bases from J, the junction contained 8 bases not matched to a gene. CDR3 length equals 15 residues. The CDR3 is CASSPTGTRTDTQYF. The CDR3 DNA reads TGTGCCAGCAGCCCTACCGGGACTAGGACAGATACGCAGTATTTT.

On this clone itself: One end of the junction does not line up with germline, which may come from a read error. This rearrangement joins TRBV6-5 to TRBJ2-1, with 7 nucleotides matching TRBD1. CDR1 and CDR2 (germline): MNHEY, SVGAGI. The CDR3 is 15 amino acids. CDR3 loop: CASSYSPNRGHGTVF. CDR3 DNA: TGTGCCAGCAGTTACTCGCCAAACAGGGGCCACGGCACGGTCTTC.

J is TRBJ2-3 and V is TRBV19; D not certain. The CDR3 covers 16 residues. Trimming pared 3 bases from V and 0 bases from J, leaving 13 bases between. CDR1 is LNHDA and CDR2 is SQIVND in the germline V gene (reference sequence). CDR3 nucleotides: TGTGCCAGTAGTATTACGTGGAGTACTAGCACAGATACGCAGTATTTT. Its translation: CASSITWSTSTDTQYF.

This chain uses TRBV27 with TRBJ2-7, with a possible D match to TRBD2 (6 bases). CDR3 length: 10 residues. CDR1 is MNHEY, CDR2 SMNVEV, per germline (reference sequence). V shed 8 bases and J shed 6 bases, with 8 bases lying between them. CDR3 residues: CASGGIEQYF. CDR3 DNA sequence: TGTGCCAGCGGGGGGATCGAGCAGTACTTC.

The chain combines TRBV30 with TRBJ2-1; TRBD1 matches 8 bases. CDR1 and CDR2 (germline): GTSNPN, SVGIG (reference sequence). V gave up 5 bases and J gave up 6 bases; unmatched junction bases: 21. The CDR3 has 18 residues. CDR3 protein: CAWAGTGYHAGPGNEQFF. For the CDR3, the DNA is TGTGCCTGGGCCGGGACAGGCTACCATGCAGGGCCGGGCAATGAGCAGTTCTTC.

This clone was recorded only once. V and J are TRBV29-1 and TRBJ2-3, with no clear D. This CDR3 is built from 11 residues. V was trimmed by 4 bases and J by 2 bases, leaving 4 bases between them. Looked up from germline, CDR1 is SQVTM and CDR2 is ANQGSEA. Written as DNA, the CDR3 is TGCAGCGTTGTAATCACAGATACGCAGTATTTT. Protein sequence: CSVVITDTQYF.

The rearrangement joins TRBV15 to TRBJ2-7, with D perhaps matching TRBD2 (6 bases). Trimming left V 1 base short and J 7 bases short, with 17 bases between. The CDR3 has 15 residues. Germline V gives CDR1 LNHNV, CDR2 YYDKDF (reference sequence). CDR3 protein: CATSRGVGGLGEQYF. The CDR3 coding sequence is TGTGCCACCAGCAGAGGAGTGGGGGGACTTGGAGAGCAGTACTTC.

In nucleotides, the CDR3 is TGTGCCAGCAGCTTGGCCCGCACGACAGATACGCAGTATTTT. Residues: CASSLARTTDTQYF. This chain links TRBV5-4 with TRBJ2-3; no definite D call. Germline V gene sequence: CDR1 SGHNT, CDR2 YYREEE (reference sequence). Trimming removed 0 bases from V and 3 bases from J, with 8 bases in between. The CDR3 has 14 residues.

This clone was counted a few times. The chain is built from TRBV27 and TRBJ1-1, with a tentative D call TRBD1 (6 bases). The CDR3 has 14 amino acids. Trimming stripped 7 bases from V and 3 bases from J, with 15 bases between. The germline V gene encodes CDR1 MNHEY and CDR2 SMNVEV (reference sequence). The CDR3 sequence: CASTPGAGYTEAFF. The CDR3 DNA follows: TGTGCCAGCACCCCAGGGGCTGGGTACACTGAAGCTTTCTTT.

This clone was recorded a few times. V and J are TRBV5-5 and TRBJ1-3; D gene unclear. Germline V CDR1 and CDR2: SGHKS, YYEKEE (reference sequence). With 0 bases removed from V and 9 bases from J, the gap between germline ends came to 7 bases. This CDR3 has 12 amino acids. CDR3 nucleotide sequence: TGTGCCAGCAGCTTGGAGTTTAGCACCATATATTTT. Translated, it gives CASSLEFSTIYF. The full variable domain, with the rest looked up from reference TRBV5-5 and TRBJ1-3, is DAGVTQSPTHLIKTRGQQVTLRCSPISGHKSVSWYQQVLGQGPQFIFQYYEKEERGRGNFPDRFSARQFPNYSSELNVNALLLGDSALYLCASSLEFSTIYFGEGSWLTVV.

In DNA, the CDR3 is TGCGCCAGCAGCGCCGGGACAGCCCTAACCATCTTGAACACTGAAGCTTTCTTT. This codes for CASSAGTALTILNTEAFF. The V and J genes are TRBV10-1 and TRBJ1-1; 7 bases match TRBD1. The CDR3 contains 18 residues. Germline V lookup: CDR1 WNHNN, CDR2 SYGVQD (reference sequence). After removal of 6 bases from V and 0 bases from J, the junction contained 16 bases not matched to a gene.

This chain uses TRBV4-1 with TRBJ1-2, with 11 bases fitting TRBD1. After removal of 4 bases from V and 6 bases from J, the junction contained 4 bases not matched to a gene. This CDR3 has 14 residues. CDR1 is MGHRA, CDR2 YSYEKL, per germline. CDR3 sequence: CASSPGQGADGYTF. CDR3 nucleotides: TGCGCCAGCAGCCCAGGACAGGGGGCGGATGGCTACACCTTC.

Only a few counts were recorded for this clone. The gene calls are TRBV27 and TRBJ1-5; D possibly corresponds to TRBD1 (6 bases). The CDR3 length is 14 residues. Looked up from germline, CDR1 is MNHEY and CDR2 is SMNVEV (reference sequence). The V and J ends lost 3 bases and 4 bases respectively, with 10 bases between them. The CDR3 DNA reads as TGTGCCAGCAGTTTCTTCGGACAGAATCAGCCCCAGCATTTT. This sequence encodes CASSFFGQNQPQHF.

The V and J genes are TRBV28 and TRBJ2-7; 8 bases align to TRBD2. The CDR3 extends over 16 amino acids. Germline lookup yields CDR1 MDHEN and CDR2 SYDVKM. Trimming removed 2 bases from V and 3 bases from J; junction bases left unmatched: 9. The DNA for the CDR3 is TGTGCCAGCAGTTTAAGCATCCAGCGGGAGTTCTACGAGCAGTACTTC. This translates into CASSLSIQREFYEQYF.

This clone came up a few times. The gene calls are TRBV10-3 and TRBJ1-5; TRBD1 matches 7 bases. The germline CDR1 and CDR2 sequences are ENHRY and SYGVKD. CDR3 length equals 13 residues. V lost 9 bases, J lost 3 bases, and 5 bases stayed unmatched. The CDR3 nucleotides read TGTGCCATAGCCGGGACAGACAATCAGCCCCAGCATTTT. Residues: CAIAGTDNQPQHF.

The sample holds a few counts of this clone. The chain couples TRBV27 to TRBJ1-4, with TRBD1 identical over 8 bases. Per the germline V gene, CDR1 is MNHEY and CDR2 is SMNVEV (reference sequence). The V gene end was trimmed by 5 bases and the J gene end by 0 bases; junction bases not matched to a gene: 14. CDR3 length equals 19 residues. For the CDR3, the DNA is TGTGCCAGCAGTCGCAGGACAGGGACCATCAGGACAACTAATGAAAAACTGTTTTTT. This codes for CASSRRTGTIRTTNEKLFF.

The rearrangement joins TRBV6-5 to TRBJ1-2; D is uncertain. Germline CDR1 MNHEY, CDR2 SVGAGI. The germline V and J ends were trimmed by 6 bases and 1 base, with 9 bases remaining between them. The CDR3 runs to 13 residues. The CDR3 coding sequence is TGTGCCAGCAGAGAGGGCGGTAACTATGGCTACACCTTC. Residues: CASREGGNYGYTF.

J is TRBJ2-2 and V is TRBV5-1; 8 nucleotides match TRBD1. Germline V gene data show CDR1 as SGHRS and CDR2 as YFSETQ. V dropped 6 bases and J dropped 3; count of bases not matched to a gene: 7. The CDR3 loop spans 15 amino acids. The CDR3, as DNA: TGCGCCAGCACCGGACAGGGACTTCACACCGGGGAGCTGTTTTTT. Residues: CASTGQGLHTGELFF.

V usage is TRBV28 and J usage is TRBJ1-5; 9 positions match TRBD1. Germline values: CDR1 MDHEN, CDR2 SYDVKM. This CDR3 is built from 16 residues. V lost 7 bases to trimming and J lost 0 bases; unmatched junction nucleotides: 7. CDR3 DNA sequence: TGTGCCAGCACCAATTGGGACAGGGTTAGCAATCAGCCCCAGCATTTT. Encoded protein: CASTNWDRVSNQPQHF. The full variable domain, with the rest looked up from reference TRBV28 and TRBJ1-5, is DVKVTQSSRYLVKRTGEKVFLECVQDMDHENMFWYRQDPGLGLRLIYFSYDVKMKEKGDIPEGYSVSREKKERFSLILESASTNQTSMYLCASTNWDRVSNQPQHFGDGTRLSIL.

The table lists this clone with a few counts. J is TRBJ2-3 and V is TRBV7-3; D gene uncertain. CDR1 and CDR2 from the germline V gene are SGHTA and FQGTGA. The CDR3 is 14 residues long. V was pared by 3 bases and J by 2 bases, with 9 bases between. The CDR3 nucleotides are TGTGCCAGCAGCTTGGGCAGCAACACAGATACGCAGTATTTT. Amino acid sequence: CASSLGSNTDTQYF.

The chain combines TRBV18 with TRBJ2-7, with D uncertain. Between the trimmed V and J ends, which lost 3 bases and 0 bases, there was a span of 3 bases. The germline V gene encodes CDR1 KGHSH and CDR2 LQKENI. The CDR3 runs to 12 residues. The CDR3 region is CASSPFSYEQYF. The DNA for the CDR3 is TGTGCCAGCTCACCCTTCTCCTACGAGCAGTACTTC.

The V and J genes are TRBV6-1 and TRBJ1-1, with D possibly matching TRBD1 (5 bases). Germline V gene sequence: CDR1 MNHNS, CDR2 SASEGT. This CDR3 has 14 amino acids. V was shortened by 6 bases and J by 5 bases, with 16 bases between the two germline ends. CDR3 region: CASSTTGRGTEAFF. Here the CDR3 DNA reads TGTGCCAGCAGCACTACAGGAAGGGGTACTGAAGCTTTCTTT.

This rearrangement joins TRBV27 to TRBJ2-1; 7 positions match TRBD2. The J segment lost 5 bases and the V segment lost 6 bases, leaving 4 bases of the junction unmatched. The CDR3 is 13 residues long. Germline loops: CDR1 MNHEY, CDR2 SMNVEV (reference sequence). The CDR3 nucleotides read TGTGCCAGCAGACTAGCGATAAACAATGAGCAGTTCTTC. Translating it yields CASRLAINNEQFF.